This T cell receptor beta chain comes out of a study of blood T cells in healthy people across ages. Germline-derived CDR1 and CDR2 are SGHDN and FVKESK. This CDR3 has 13 amino acids. PBMCs, at least 6 million per sample, were isolated. Per individual sample, total RNA of at least 5 micrograms was extracted. Findings and caveats of the study: Those diversity estimates obtained from one million T cells were thought to be underestimates. As age increased, TCR beta diversity per million T cells fell in a roughly linear fashion.

To note about this clonotype: Antigen: not known.

With a J-beta primer mix and a sample-barcoded 5' primer, a second PCR ran roughly 6 to 12 cycles. TCRdb reprocessed the 5' RACE reads via MiXCR and lists one record per CDR3 protein. The data show more than 1.4 million distinct CDR3 sequences, around 42% seen once. The sequence was obtained from a woman younger than 30 in good health. V usage is TRBV14 and J usage is TRBJ2-4, with 7 bases aligning to TRBD1. The tail of the sequence fits TRBJ2-7 better, so the J call may be wrong. Sample: blood. This chain's CDR3 is CASSQVPGGEQYF. The CDR3 DNA sequence: TGTGCCAGCAGCCAAGTCCCAGGGGGCGAGCAGTACTTC.